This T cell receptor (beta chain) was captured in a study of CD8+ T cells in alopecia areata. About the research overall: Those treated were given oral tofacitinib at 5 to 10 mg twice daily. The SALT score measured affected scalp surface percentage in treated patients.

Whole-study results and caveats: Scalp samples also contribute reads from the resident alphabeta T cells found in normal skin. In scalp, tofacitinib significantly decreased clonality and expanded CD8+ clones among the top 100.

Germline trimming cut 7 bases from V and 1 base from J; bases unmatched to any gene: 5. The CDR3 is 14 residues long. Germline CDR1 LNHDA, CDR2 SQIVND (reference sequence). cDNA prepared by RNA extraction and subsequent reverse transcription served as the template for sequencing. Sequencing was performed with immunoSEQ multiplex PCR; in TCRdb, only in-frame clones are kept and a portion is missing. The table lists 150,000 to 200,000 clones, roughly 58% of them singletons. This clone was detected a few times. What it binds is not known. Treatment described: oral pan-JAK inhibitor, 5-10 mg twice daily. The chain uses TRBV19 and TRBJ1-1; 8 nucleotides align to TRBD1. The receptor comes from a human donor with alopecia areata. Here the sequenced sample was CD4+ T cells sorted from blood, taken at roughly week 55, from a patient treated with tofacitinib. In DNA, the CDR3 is TGTGCCAGTAAACGACAGGGGAGGAACACTGAAGCTTTCTTT. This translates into CASKRQGRNTEAFF.